The T cell receptor (beta chain) described here comes from a study of TIL therapy for anti-PD-1-resistant metastatic lung cancer. Findings and limits, study-wide: Many TIL product clones were absent from baseline tumor, suggesting clonal contraction.

Per the germline V gene, CDR1 is LNHDA and CDR2 is SQIVND (reference sequence). The CDR3 is 15 amino acids. J was trimmed by 8 bases and V by 5 bases; bases with no gene match: 13. As concerns this clone: Its antigen is unknown.

Noted time point: pre-treatment sample, taken before nivolumab and TIL therapy. The tumor samples were excised metastases, mostly pleural nodules or supraclavicular lymph nodes. Tumors were harvested before any PD-1/PD-L1 blockade. The immunoSEQ assay was v3. Some clones are missing from TCRdb's copy, which holds only in-frame ones; the method was immunoSEQ multiplex PCR. The table includes 25,000 to 30,000 clones, approximately 63% detected once. The receptor was derived from a woman aged 30-79 years with non-small cell lung cancer. The chain employs TRBV19 and TRBJ1-2; 8 bases map to TRBD1. Sequencing used tumor tissue, obtained at baseline. CDR3 nucleotides: TGTGCCAGTAGTGTCCCGGGATCACGGACAGGGGGCTACACCTTC. Its translation is CASSVPGSRTGGYTF.